These T cell receptor beta chains were read from a single sample in a study of CD8+ T cells in alopecia areata. TCRdb keeps only in-frame clones here, not all; method: immunoSEQ multiplex PCR. The sample comprises about 180,000 clones, about half of which are singletons, and 10% rests with the top ten. The sequencing used CD8+ T cells sorted from blood, collected around week 54, from a patient treated with tofacitinib. These receptors were collected from a human donor with alopecia areata. CDR3s leave out the opening cysteine and the closing phenylalanine or tryptophan. Fields, in order: CDR3 protein, V gene, J gene.

ASSHTPLDNQPQH	TRBV5-5	TRBJ1-5
ASSFQGGSEAF	TRBV7-2	TRBJ1-1
ASSPQSSYNSPLH	TRBV13	TRBJ1-6
AWSPTVIHQPQH	TRBV30	TRBJ1-5
AWSVVSDNYGYT	TRBV30	TRBJ1-2
ASSQGDSESYEQY	TRBV4-2	TRBJ2-7
ASSLRAGTGGTEAF	TRBV5-1	TRBJ1-1
ASSRGETQY	TRBV27	TRBJ2-5
ASSLDRGTDTQY	TRBV5-4	TRBJ2-3
ASRPRGGAYNEQF	TRBV5-1	TRBJ2-1
ASSSGEGNQPQH	TRBV19	TRBJ1-5
SVEPSGANVLT	TRBV29-1	TRBJ2-6
AWSPTEAF	TRBV30	TRBJ1-1
ASSQSGFQAYEQY	TRBV7-9	TRBJ2-7
ASSPPRVGSYQETQY	TRBV18	TRBJ2-5
ASSLEGGTDEQF	TRBV7-6	TRBJ2-1
ASSGTASTDTQY	TRBV2	TRBJ2-3
ASSVGVSTDTQY	TRBV9	TRBJ2-3
ASRPGLASTDTQY	TRBV6-5	TRBJ2-3
ASSKTGHRDTQY	TRBV7-2	TRBJ2-3
ASSLTTEGNQPQH	TRBV27	TRBJ1-5
ASSLGAGETQY	TRBV5-1	TRBJ2-5
ATGGGSYEQY	TRBV7-9	TRBJ2-7
ASSLDLDLQVLH	TRBV5-1	TRBJ1-6
SGLNTEAF	TRBV29-1	TRBJ1-1
ASSLPGYEQY	TRBV27	TRBJ2-7
ASSYWGGTEAF	TRBV6-5	TRBJ1-1
ASSQVHSYEQY	TRBV4-1	TRBJ2-7
ASSSLVPGQVNTEAF	TRBV2	TRBJ1-1
SVEENSQPYGYT	TRBV29-1	TRBJ1-2
AISESTKPQGENYGYT	TRBV10-3	TRBJ1-2
ASTFRELGYGYT	TRBV6-6	TRBJ1-2
AWSVLEEQY	TRBV30	TRBJ2-7
ASSLVGQGVVNTEAF	TRBV5-1	TRBJ1-1
SVSGRGVAETQY	TRBV29-1	TRBJ2-5
ASSEPQGETNEKLF	TRBV2	TRBJ1-4
ASSEGTDSNQPQH	TRBV7-9	TRBJ1-5
AWSVRAEETQY	TRBV30	TRBJ2-5
AWSVAYEQY	TRBV30	TRBJ2-7
ASDRVVAGELF	TRBV30	TRBJ2-2
ASSRVSLTNEQF	TRBV19	TRBJ2-1
AWSGNHRGSNQPQH	TRBV30	TRBJ1-5
ASSFAPEWQETQY	TRBV7-9	TRBJ2-5